The clone carrying this TCR beta chain came up many times. The data stem from a study of T-cell reconstitution after alpha-beta-depleted transplantation in children. Germline CDR1 is DFQATT and CDR2 is SNEGSKA (reference sequence). J lost 6 bases, V lost 3 bases, and 6 bases had no gene match. CDR3 length equals 14 residues. As it was prepared, the TCRbeta library received unique molecular identifiers. Via MiXCR, TCRdb re-called the PCR reads, giving one row per CDR3 protein. The data show 170,000 or so distinct CDR3 sequences, around 7% seen once. The source of this sequence is a human donor who donated a stem cell graft to a child with Wiskott-Aldrich syndrome. V gene TRBV20-1 combines with J gene TRBJ1-4; 8 bases match TRBD1. The sample consisted of PBMCs from the stem cell graft donor, taken from the stem cell graft. CDR3 in DNA: TGCAGTGCTAGCTCCGGGACAGGCGATGAAAAACTGTTTTTT. As protein: CSASSGTGDEKLFF.